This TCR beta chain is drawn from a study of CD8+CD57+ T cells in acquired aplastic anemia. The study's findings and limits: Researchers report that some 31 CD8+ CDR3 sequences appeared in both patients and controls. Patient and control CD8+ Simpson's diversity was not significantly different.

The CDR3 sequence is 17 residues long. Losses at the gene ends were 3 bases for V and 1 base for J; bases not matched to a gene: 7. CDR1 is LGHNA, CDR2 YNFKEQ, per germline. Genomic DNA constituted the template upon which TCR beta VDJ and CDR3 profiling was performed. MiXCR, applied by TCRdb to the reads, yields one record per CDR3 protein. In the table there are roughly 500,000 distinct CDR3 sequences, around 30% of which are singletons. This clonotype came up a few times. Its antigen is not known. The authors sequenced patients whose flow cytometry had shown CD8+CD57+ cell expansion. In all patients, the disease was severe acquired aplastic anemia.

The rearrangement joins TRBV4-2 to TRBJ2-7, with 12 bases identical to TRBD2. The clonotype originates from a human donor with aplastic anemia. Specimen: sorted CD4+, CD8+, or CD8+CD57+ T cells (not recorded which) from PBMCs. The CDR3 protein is CASSQGGLAGLSYEQYF. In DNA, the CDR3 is TGTGCCAGCAGCCAGGGAGGACTAGCGGGACTATCCTACGAGCAGTACTTC.